A selection of T cell receptor beta chains follows, all from one sample in a study of OX40 agonist ivuxolimab in advanced cancers. Sequenced by immunoSEQ multiplex PCR; TCRdb stores in-frame clones only, minus some. There are 78,000 or so clones in the sample; 86% occur only once, and approximately 0.7% lies in the top ten. Specimen: CD4+ or CD8+ T cells sorted from blood, collected in a trial of the OX40 agonist ivuxolimab. The receptors were sampled from an adult with an advanced solid tumor such as melanoma, head and neck, liver or kidney cancer. CDR3s include the opening cysteine and the closing phenylalanine or tryptophan. Each record gives: CDR3 protein, CDR3 DNA, clone size, D gene, V gene, J gene. A D gene is named only where the DNA matches it firmly. Not every row has a clone size; where given, it reads once, few, many or a size class.

CDR3 protein: CASSVGAGGGKLFF; CDR3 DNA: TGTGCCAGCAGCGTAGGGGCAGGTGGAGGAAAACTGTTTTTT; clone size: once; D gene: NA; V gene: TRBV9; J gene: TRBJ1-4
CDR3 protein: CASGFQAGPDPNEQFF; CDR3 DNA: TGTGCTAGTGGTTTTCAAGCGGGACCGGACCCCAATGAGCAGTTCTTC; clone size: NA; D gene: TRBD2; V gene: TRBV12-5; J gene: TRBJ2-1
CDR3 protein: CASSVDGGQETQYF; CDR3 DNA: TGTGCCAGCAGCGTAGATGGAGGGCAAGAGACCCAGTACTTC; clone size: once; D gene: NA; V gene: TRBV9; J gene: TRBJ2-5
CDR3 protein: CASSQGGKNTGELFF; CDR3 DNA: TGCGCCAGCAGCCAGGGCGGCAAAAACACCGGGGAGCTGTTTTTT; clone size: NA; D gene: NA; V gene: TRBV4-1; J gene: TRBJ2-2
CDR3 protein: CASSQDRGWATEAFF; CDR3 DNA: TGTGCCAGCAGCCAAGATAGGGGGTGGGCCACTGAAGCTTTCTTT; clone size: once; D gene: NA; V gene: TRBV14; J gene: TRBJ1-1
CDR3 protein: CASSLNIRDLTYNEQFF; CDR3 DNA: TGTGCCAGCAGCTTAAACATCCGGGACTTAACCTACAATGAGCAGTTCTTC; clone size: NA; D gene: NA; V gene: TRBV7-8; J gene: TRBJ2-1
CDR3 protein: CASSVQANTEAFF; CDR3 DNA: TGTGCCAGCAGCGTACAAGCGAACACTGAAGCTTTCTTT; clone size: few; D gene: NA; V gene: TRBV9; J gene: TRBJ1-1
CDR3 protein: CASSLEGQINTEAFF; CDR3 DNA: TGTGCCAGCAGCTTAGAGGGGCAGATAAACACTGAAGCTTTCTTT; clone size: NA; D gene: NA; V gene: TRBV7-8; J gene: TRBJ1-1
CDR3 protein: CASSSRLNTYEQYF; CDR3 DNA: TGTGCCAGTAGTAGCAGGTTGAATACCTACGAGCAGTACTTC; clone size: NA; D gene: NA; V gene: TRBV19; J gene: TRBJ2-7
CDR3 protein: CAIRGHLAYEQYF; CDR3 DNA: TGTGCCATCAGGGGACACTTAGCCTACGAGCAGTACTTC; clone size: NA; D gene: NA; V gene: TRBV10-3; J gene: TRBJ2-7
CDR3 protein: CASTMDTFTDTQYF; CDR3 DNA: TGTGCCAGTACCATGGACACGTTCACAGATACGCAGTATTTT; clone size: NA; D gene: NA; V gene: TRBV19; J gene: TRBJ2-3
CDR3 protein: CASSYSEMEGYGYTF; CDR3 DNA: TGTGCCAGCAGTTACTCGGAGATGGAGGGCTATGGCTACACCTTC; clone size: NA; D gene: NA; V gene: TRBV6-5; J gene: TRBJ1-2
CDR3 protein: CASSARVETQYF; CDR3 DNA: TGTGCCAGCAGTGCCAGGGTAGAGACCCAGTACTTC; clone size: once; D gene: NA; V gene: TRBV6-1; J gene: TRBJ2-5
CDR3 protein: CASSVGLTNEQFF; CDR3 DNA: TGTGCCAGCAGCGTAGGCCTGACTAATGAGCAGTTCTTC; clone size: NA; D gene: NA; V gene: TRBV9; J gene: TRBJ2-1
CDR3 protein: CASSRTTAANQPQHF; CDR3 DNA: TGTGCCAGCAGCCGTACGACAGCCGCTAATCAGCCCCAGCATTTT; clone size: NA; D gene: NA; V gene: TRBV7-9; J gene: TRBJ1-5
CDR3 protein: CASSLAVLGAEAFF; CDR3 DNA: TGTGCCAGCAGCTTAGCGGTTCTTGGCGCTGAAGCTTTCTTT; clone size: NA; D gene: NA; V gene: TRBV7-9; J gene: TRBJ1-1
CDR3 protein: CATQGQGMNTEAFF; CDR3 DNA: TGTGCCACCCAGGGACAGGGGATGAACACTGAAGCTTTCTTT; clone size: NA; D gene: TRBD1; V gene: TRBV2; J gene: TRBJ1-1
CDR3 protein: CASSLAYGLQETQYF; CDR3 DNA: TGTGCCAGCAGCTTGGCCTACGGATTACAAGAGACCCAGTACTTC; clone size: NA; D gene: NA; V gene: TRBV5-6; J gene: TRBJ2-5
CDR3 protein: CASSLRGPGKNEQYF; CDR3 DNA: TGTGCCAGCAGCCTCAGGGGACCGGGGAAGAACGAGCAGTACTTC; clone size: once; D gene: NA; V gene: TRBV28; J gene: TRBJ2-7
CDR3 protein: CASSYIGENTEAFF; CDR3 DNA: TGTGCCAGCAGTTACATAGGGGAGAACACTGAAGCTTTCTTT; clone size: NA; D gene: NA; V gene: TRBV28; J gene: TRBJ1-1
CDR3 protein: CASSFGRAVYEAFF; CDR3 DNA: TGTGCCAGCAGTTTCGGCAGGGCGGTCTATGAAGCTTTCTTT; clone size: NA; D gene: NA; V gene: TRBV28; J gene: TRBJ1-1
CDR3 protein: CASSGQDSYEQYF; CDR3 DNA: TGCGCCAGCAGTGGACAGGACAGCTACGAGCAGTACTTC; clone size: NA; D gene: NA; V gene: TRBV10-1; J gene: TRBJ2-7
CDR3 protein: CASSTRGNSPAEKLFF; CDR3 DNA: TGCGCCAGCAGCACGAGGGGGAACTCCCCTGCAGAAAAACTGTTTTTT; clone size: NA; D gene: NA; V gene: TRBV4-1; J gene: TRBJ1-4
CDR3 protein: CASSYGQADYEQYF; CDR3 DNA: TGTGCCAGCAGTTACGGGCAGGCGGACTACGAGCAGTACTTC; clone size: NA; D gene: NA; V gene: TRBV6-5; J gene: TRBJ2-7
CDR3 protein: CASSGDRSLYGYTF; CDR3 DNA: TGTGCCAGCAGCGGGGACAGGTCCCTCTATGGCTACACCTTC; clone size: NA; D gene: TRBD1; V gene: TRBV7-9; J gene: TRBJ1-2
CDR3 protein: CASSPPTAPSNEQYF; CDR3 DNA: TGTGCCAGCTCACCACCGACGGCACCTTCGAACGAGCAGTACTTC; clone size: NA; D gene: NA; V gene: TRBV18; J gene: TRBJ2-7
CDR3 protein: CASSSGQDFSYEQYF; CDR3 DNA: TGTGCCAGCAGTTCCGGACAGGATTTCTCCTACGAGCAGTACTTC; clone size: NA; D gene: TRBD1; V gene: TRBV6-6; J gene: TRBJ2-7
CDR3 protein: CASSKGPAALWRAYNEQFF; CDR3 DNA: TGTGCCAGCAGCAAAGGGCCGGCAGCCTTATGGAGGGCCTACAATGAGCAGTTCTTC; clone size: NA; D gene: NA; V gene: TRBV21-1; J gene: TRBJ2-1
CDR3 protein: CAWSGQGNGYTF; CDR3 DNA: TGTGCCTGGAGCGGACAGGGAAATGGCTACACCTTC; clone size: NA; D gene: TRBD1; V gene: TRBV30; J gene: TRBJ1-2
CDR3 protein: CASSLEVTGDGYTF; CDR3 DNA: TGCGCCAGCAGCTTGGAGGTAACAGGGGATGGCTACACCTTC; clone size: NA; D gene: TRBD1; V gene: TRBV5-1; J gene: TRBJ1-2
CDR3 protein: CASGGGRGYEQYF; CDR3 DNA: TGCGCCAGCGGGGGAGGTAGGGGCTACGAGCAGTACTTC; clone size: NA; D gene: NA; V gene: TRBV5-1; J gene: TRBJ2-7
CDR3 protein: CASSLGGLVAGGNEQFF; CDR3 DNA: TGTGCCAGCAGCTTAGGGGGGTTGGTAGCGGGTGGCAATGAGCAGTTCTTC; clone size: NA; D gene: TRBD2; V gene: TRBV7-2; J gene: TRBJ2-1
CDR3 protein: CASSPIEDHNPQHF; CDR3 DNA: TGTGCCAGCTCCCCGATCGAAGATCACAACCCCCAGCATTTT; clone size: NA; D gene: NA; V gene: TRBV18; J gene: TRBJ1-5
CDR3 protein: CASSRPGREKLFF; CDR3 DNA: TGTGCCAGCAGCAGGCCAGGCCGAGAAAAACTGTTTTTT; clone size: NA; D gene: NA; V gene: TRBV5-6; J gene: TRBJ1-4
CDR3 protein: CASSPQGGQTIHGYTF; CDR3 DNA: TGTGCCAGCAGCCCACAAGGGGGACAGACGATCCATGGCTACACCTTC; clone size: once; D gene: TRBD1; V gene: TRBV7-3; J gene: TRBJ1-2
CDR3 protein: CASSKSPEQFF; CDR3 DNA: TGTGCCAGCAGCAAATCCCCCGAGCAGTTCTTC; clone size: NA; D gene: NA; V gene: TRBV11-2; J gene: TRBJ2-1
CDR3 protein: CSASAGTAISF; CDR3 DNA: TGCAGTGCTTCCGCCGGGACTGCGATTTCTTTT; clone size: NA; D gene: NA; V gene: TRBV20-1; J gene: TRBJ1-4
CDR3 protein: CASKLAGLYQETQYF; CDR3 DNA: TGTGCCAGCAAGCTAGCGGGGCTATACCAAGAGACCCAGTACTTC; clone size: NA; D gene: TRBD2; V gene: TRBV28; J gene: TRBJ2-5
CDR3 protein: CASSPGGQADTQYF; CDR3 DNA: TGTGCCAGCAGCCCGGGTGGTCAGGCCGATACGCAGTATTTT; clone size: NA; D gene: NA; V gene: TRBV28; J gene: TRBJ2-3
CDR3 protein: CASSLASGGIAEQYF; CDR3 DNA: TGCGCCAGCAGCTTGGCCAGTGGCGGGATTGCCGAGCAGTACTTC; clone size: NA; D gene: NA; V gene: TRBV5-1; J gene: TRBJ2-7
CDR3 protein: CASSLLAESTDTQYF; CDR3 DNA: TGCGCCAGCAGCTTACTAGCGGAAAGCACAGATACGCAGTATTTT; clone size: once; D gene: TRBD2; V gene: TRBV5-1; J gene: TRBJ2-3
CDR3 protein: CASSETTGVAFF; CDR3 DNA: TGTGCCAGCAGTGAAACGACAGGGGTTGCTTTCTTT; clone size: NA; D gene: TRBD1; V gene: TRBV6-1; J gene: TRBJ1-1
CDR3 protein: CASSADRPYGYTF; CDR3 DNA: TGTGCCAGCAGCGCGGACAGGCCCTATGGCTACACCTTC; clone size: NA; D gene: TRBD1; V gene: TRBV4-2; J gene: TRBJ1-2
CDR3 protein: CASSQEFSGQETQYF; CDR3 DNA: TGCGCCAGCAGCCAAGAGTTCAGCGGCCAAGAGACCCAGTACTTC; clone size: NA; D gene: NA; V gene: TRBV4-3; J gene: TRBJ2-5
CDR3 protein: CASSYTSGAPYEQYF; CDR3 DNA: TGTGCCAGCAGCTATACTAGCGGGGCCCCGTACGAGCAGTACTTC; clone size: NA; D gene: TRBD2; V gene: TRBV11-2; J gene: TRBJ2-7
CDR3 protein: CASSQDPSGSSGNTIYF; CDR3 DNA: TGCGCCAGCAGCCAAGACCCCTCGGGGAGCTCTGGAAACACCATATATTTT; clone size: NA; D gene: NA; V gene: TRBV4-1; J gene: TRBJ1-3
CDR3 protein: CASTKGTGDSPLHF; CDR3 DNA: TGTGCCAGCACCAAAGGGACAGGGGATTCACCCCTCCACTTT; clone size: once; D gene: TRBD1; V gene: TRBV5-4; J gene: TRBJ1-6
CDR3 protein: CAWSPRHEQFF; CDR3 DNA: TGTGCCTGGAGTCCTAGGCATGAGCAGTTCTTC; clone size: once; D gene: NA; V gene: TRBV30; J gene: TRBJ2-1
CDR3 protein: CASSLRERYEQYF; CDR3 DNA: TGCGCCAGCAGCCTCAGGGAGCGGTACGAGCAGTACTTC; clone size: few; D gene: NA; V gene: TRBV4-1; J gene: TRBJ2-7
CDR3 protein: CASSFYRVEQPQHF; CDR3 DNA: TGTGCCAGCAGTTTCTACAGGGTAGAACAGCCCCAGCATTTT; clone size: NA; D gene: NA; V gene: TRBV28; J gene: TRBJ1-5
CDR3 protein: CAILTGDSDSNQPQHF; CDR3 DNA: TGTGCCATTCTAACCGGGGACAGCGATAGCAATCAGCCCCAGCATTTT; clone size: NA; D gene: NA; V gene: TRBV21-1; J gene: TRBJ1-5
CDR3 protein: CASSLTGNTEAFF; CDR3 DNA: TGTGCCAGCAGTTTGACGGGGAACACTGAAGCTTTCTTT; clone size: NA; D gene: NA; V gene: TRBV6-6; J gene: TRBJ1-1
CDR3 protein: CASTPTRDYGYEQYF; CDR3 DNA: TGTGCCAGCACCCCGACTAGGGACTATGGATACGAGCAGTACTTC; clone size: NA; D gene: TRBD2; V gene: TRBV27; J gene: TRBJ2-7
CDR3 protein: CASSIEVGNTGELFF; CDR3 DNA: TGTGCCAGTAGTATAGAGGTCGGGAACACCGGGGAGCTGTTTTTT; clone size: NA; D gene: NA; V gene: TRBV19; J gene: TRBJ2-2
CDR3 protein: CASSRQEPNYGYTF; CDR3 DNA: TGTGCCAGCAGTCGACAGGAACCTAACTATGGCTACACCTTC; clone size: NA; D gene: NA; V gene: TRBV6-5; J gene: TRBJ1-2
CDR3 protein: CASSIGQVYGYTF; CDR3 DNA: TGTGCCAGCAGTATCGGACAAGTCTATGGCTACACCTTC; clone size: NA; D gene: NA; V gene: TRBV7-3; J gene: TRBJ1-2